This T cell receptor beta chain comes out of a study of response to subunit inactivated influenza vaccine. Notes on the study in general: Each seasonal influenza vaccination, the authors suggested, recruits few new T cells.

Trimming left V 7 bases short and J 0 bases short, with 10 bases between. The CDR3 runs 14 residues. Germline V gene lookup returns CDR1 MNHNS and CDR2 SASEGT. One entry per CDR3 protein results from TCRdb running MiXCR on the RT-PCR reads. Of under 550,000 distinct CDR3 sequences in the sample, 6% to 9% are singletons; the top ten hold roughly 13%. Worth noting for this clonotype: Antigen unknown.

The sequence was obtained from a man between 50 and 75 years old who received an inactivated influenza vaccine. Sequenced material: PBMCs from blood, taken about 23 months after vaccination. This chain links TRBV6-1 with TRBJ2-1; weak D call: TRBD2 (5 bases). The CDR3 reads CASTDLASYNEQFF. In nucleotides, the CDR3 is TGTGCCAGCACCGACCTAGCCTCCTACAATGAGCAGTTCTTC.